Below, 19 T cell receptor beta chains from the same sample are listed, as sequenced in a study of cytomegalovirus exposure and HLA in healthy donors (dated by TCRdb to the late 2010s). To prepare the library, the immunoSEQ multiplex PCR assay was applied. For the multiplex PCR, a mixture combining 60 forward primers for TCR Vbeta segments and 13 reverse primers for TCR Jbeta segments was used. TCRdb obtained this table from immuneACCESS and retained in-frame rearrangements with V and J assigned. These tables miss some clones; where compared with another copy, unresolved V genes account for less than half of the shortfall, and the remainder is unexplained. This sample has around 200,000 clones in its table, and about 83% of those were observed once. Of the sample, just over 1.4% is held by the ten largest clones. What was sequenced was PBMCs. All receptors derive from a girl aged 10 to 17 in good health and CMV-seronegative.

This chain joins TRBV5-6 and TRBJ1-5; a possible D gene is TRBD1 (5 bases). CDR3 length: 14 amino acids. Germline CDR1 is SGHDT and CDR2 is YYEEEE. V lost 2 bases and J 6 bases, leaving 12 bases between the germline ends. Here the CDR3 reads CASSLGQGAQPQHF. CDR3 DNA sequence: TGTGCCAGCAGCTTAGGCCAGGGCGCTCAGCCCCAGCATTTT.

The chain joins TRBV5-8 to TRBJ2-6, with D maybe TRBD2 (5 bases). CDR1 is SGHTS, CDR2 YDEGEE, per germline. V lost 4 bases, J lost 12 bases, and 17 bases lay in between. The CDR3 is 14 amino acids. The CDR3, as DNA: TGTGCCAGCAGCCCGGGAACGGGCTCCCTCGTCCTGACTTTC. Its protein is CASSPGTGSLVLTF.

In this sample, this clone turned up once. V is TRBV7-9 and J is TRBJ1-2; D not resolved. V was pared by 0 bases and J by 7 bases, with 18 bases between. Germline CDR1 reads SEHNR; CDR2 reads FQNEAQ (reference sequence). The CDR3 spans 16 residues. CDR3 DNA: TGTGCCAGCAGCTTAGCCCCCTCTCCGGGGTTTGGTGGCTACACCTTC. It specifies CASSLAPSPGFGGYTF.

As regards this clone: Other DNA sequences in this specimen translate into the identical CDR3. The chain links TRBV5-6 to TRBJ2-3; 11 nucleotides align to TRBD2. V was clipped by 4 bases and J by 5 bases; unmatched bases: 6. The germline gives CDR1 SGHDT, CDR2 YYEEEE. This CDR3 contains 15 residues. The CDR3 DNA reads TGTGCCAGCAGCCCACTAGCGGGAGTAGGAGATACGCAGTATTTT. Residues: CASSPLAGVGDTQYF.

This clone was recorded once. The chain combines TRBV5-4 with TRBJ2-3; TRBD2 is a possible D gene (6 bases). The CDR3 extends over 14 amino acids. From germline, CDR1 is SGHNT and CDR2 YYREEE (reference sequence). Deletions cut 0 bases from V and 6 bases from J, with 11 bases between. CDR3 sequence reads: CASSLELAADTQYF. CDR3 coding DNA: TGTGCCAGCAGCTTGGAACTAGCAGCGGATACGCAGTATTTT.

The chain has TRBV11-2 and TRBJ1-2, with D tentatively TRBD1 (5 bases). V was clipped by 2 bases and J by 6 bases, with 7 bases between them. CDR1 SGHAT and CDR2 FQNNGV come from the germline V gene. CDR3 length equals 12 residues. The CDR3 bases are TGTGCCAGCAGCTTACAGGGAAATGGCTACACCTTC. Encoded protein: CASSLQGNGYTF.

This clone was counted a single time. The chain recombines TRBV28 with TRBJ2-7; 7 bases agree with TRBD1. V dropped 7 bases and J dropped 4; count of bases not matched to a gene: 7. Looked up from germline, CDR1 is MDHEN and CDR2 is SYDVKM. The CDR3 sequence is 13 residues long. This CDR3 is CASNPGGIYEQYF. Here the CDR3 DNA reads TGTGCCAGCAACCCAGGGGGTATATACGAGCAGTACTTC.

This clone occurred a few times. This chain joins TRBV7-9 and TRBJ2-6, with TRBD1 matching over 7 bases. The CDR3 sequence is 17 residues long. Germline V CDR1 and CDR2: SEHNR, FQNEAQ (reference sequence). J was trimmed by 3 bases and V by 5 bases; bases with no gene match: 10. The CDR3 loop reads CASSRIDRAGGANVLTF. CDR3 DNA: TGTGCCAGCAGCCGGATAGACAGGGCGGGTGGGGCCAACGTCCTGACTTTC.

This sequence joins TRBV28 and TRBJ2-7; TRBD2 matches at 9 bases. The CDR3 has 16 amino acids. Germline assignment: CDR1 MDHEN and CDR2 SYDVKM. Losses at the gene ends were 6 bases for V and 3 bases for J; bases not matched to a gene: 12. The chain's CDR3 is CASRPLGLAGDYEQYF. Here the CDR3 DNA reads TGTGCCAGCAGACCCCTCGGGTTAGCGGGAGACTACGAGCAGTACTTC.

The chain joins TRBV15 to TRBJ1-1; D is perhaps TRBD1 (6 bases). Per the germline V gene, CDR1 is LNHNV and CDR2 is YYDKDF (reference sequence). Trimming took 8 bases from V and 1 from J, leaving 14 bases between them. The CDR3 sequence is 14 residues long. The CDR3 spells CATGYRVENTEAFF. The CDR3 nucleotides read TGTGCCACCGGATACAGGGTGGAGAACACTGAAGCTTTCTTT.

This clone was found once. The rearrangement joins TRBV2 to TRBJ1-2; weak D call: TRBD1 (5 bases). Germline CDR1 is SNHLY and CDR2 is FYNNEI. The CDR3 totals 19 residues. Trimming shortened V by 2 bases and J by 0 bases, and 22 bases separated the two germline ends. Here the CDR3 reads CASSERGDGGFPANYGYTF. CDR3 DNA: TGTGCCAGCAGTGAAAGAGGGGACGGGGGGTTTCCGGCTAACTATGGCTACACCTTC.

J is TRBJ2-3 and V is TRBV5-1; no firm D call. The CDR3 spans 13 residues. The V gene's germline CDR1 is SGHRS and CDR2 YFSETQ. V dropped 1 base and J dropped 2 bases, with 5 bases sitting between them. This CDR3 reads CASSLQSTDTQYF. The CDR3, as DNA: TGCGCCAGCAGCTTGCAGTCCACAGATACGCAGTATTTT.

On this clone: Additional DNA sequences in this sample encode the identical CDR3. The genes are TRBV5-6 and TRBJ2-7; D is undetermined. This CDR3 is built from 12 residues. The V gene lost 0 bases and the J gene lost 2 bases, with 3 bases spanning the gap. Germline CDR1 and CDR2: SGHDT and YYEEEE. The CDR3 is CASSLAAYEQYF. CDR3 DNA: TGTGCCAGCAGCTTGGCAGCCTACGAGCAGTACTTC.

On this clone itself: Other nucleotide sequences from this sample produce the same CDR3. This chain links TRBV7-9 with TRBJ1-2, with 11 bases lining up with TRBD1. This CDR3 is 16 amino acids long. The germline gives CDR1 SEHNR, CDR2 FQNEAQ (reference sequence). J lost 3 bases, V lost 1 base, and 4 bases had no gene match. The chain's CDR3 is CASSLGTGGYHYGYTF. Here the CDR3 DNA reads TGTGCCAGCAGCTTAGGGACAGGGGGCTACCACTATGGCTACACCTTC.

The chain uses TRBV18 and TRBJ2-1, with 11 bases matching TRBD2. Germline loops: CDR1 KGHSH, CDR2 LQKENI. Unmatched junction bases numbered 11, after V lost 4 bases and J lost 9 bases. The CDR3 runs 16 residues. The chain's CDR3 is CASSRSSGRILAEQFF. The CDR3 DNA is TGTGCCAGCTCACGATCTAGCGGGAGGATCCTCGCTGAGCAGTTCTTC.

The chain has TRBV7-9 and TRBJ1-6; 10 nucleotides agree with TRBD1. This CDR3 spans 14 amino acids. The germline CDR1 and CDR2 sequences are SEHNR and FQNEAQ (reference sequence). The junction had 3 bases not matched to a gene; V was cut back by 5 bases and J by 8 bases. The chain's CDR3 is CASSPGTGDSPLHF. As DNA, the CDR3 is TGTGCCAGCAGCCCCGGGACAGGGGATTCACCCCTCCACTTT.

The chain employs TRBV19 and TRBJ1-2; D might be TRBD1 (6 bases). V was trimmed by 1 base and J by 6 bases, leaving 12 bases between them. This CDR3 is 14 amino acids long. Germline-derived CDR1 and CDR2 are LNHDA and SQIVND (reference sequence). CDR3 nucleotide sequence: TGTGCCAGTAGTATAGCACAGGGCATTGATGGCTACACCTTC. Translating it yields CASSIAQGIDGYTF.

The chain recombines TRBV18 with TRBJ2-1; 12 nucleotides agree with TRBD2. J was trimmed by 2 bases and V by 3 bases; bases with no gene match: 8. Germline assignment: CDR1 KGHSH and CDR2 LQKENI. The CDR3 extends over 18 amino acids. In nucleotides, the CDR3 is TGTGCCAGCTCACCTCGACTAGCGGGAGACGAAACCTACAATGAGCAGTTCTTC. Translating it yields CASSPRLAGDETYNEQFF.

The rearrangement uses TRBV28 and TRBJ1-4; the match to TRBD1 covers 7 bases. This CDR3 has 15 amino acids. V dropped 6 bases and J dropped 4; count of bases not matched to a gene: 8. Looked up from germline, CDR1 is MDHEN and CDR2 is SYDVKM. The CDR3 DNA is TGTGCCAGCAGCCTGGGGACAGTTAGTAATGAAAAACTGTTTTTT. Translation: CASSLGTVSNEKLFF.